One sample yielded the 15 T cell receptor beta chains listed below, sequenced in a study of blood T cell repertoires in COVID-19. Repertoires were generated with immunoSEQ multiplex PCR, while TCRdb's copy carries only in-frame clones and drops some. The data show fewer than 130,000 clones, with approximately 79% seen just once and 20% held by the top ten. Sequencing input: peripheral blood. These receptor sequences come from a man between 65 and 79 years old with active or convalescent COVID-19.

The CDR3 DNA sequence: TGTGCCAGCAGTTTCGGTTTTGAGCAGTTCTTC. As protein: CASSFGFEQFF. This rearrangement joins TRBV12-3 or TRBV12-4 to TRBJ2-1; D gene unclear. The length of the CDR3 is 11 residues. V was pared by 3 bases and J by 9 bases, with 6 bases between.

The CDR3 region has the DNA TGTGCCAGCAGACCCGGACAGGCTGGGGCCAACGTCCTGACTTTC. Protein sequence: CASRPGQAGANVLTF. V is TRBV28 and J is TRBJ2-6; 7 bases align to TRBD1. Germline trimming cut 6 bases from V and 2 bases from J; bases unmatched to any gene: 4. Germline CDR1 MDHEN, CDR2 SYDVKM. This CDR3 contains 15 residues.

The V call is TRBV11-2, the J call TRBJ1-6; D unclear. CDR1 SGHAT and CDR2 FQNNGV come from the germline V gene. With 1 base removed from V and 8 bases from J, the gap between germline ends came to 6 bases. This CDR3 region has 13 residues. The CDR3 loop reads CASSLGRDSPLHF. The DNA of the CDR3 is TGTGCCAGCAGCTTAGGGCGGGATTCACCCCTCCACTTT.

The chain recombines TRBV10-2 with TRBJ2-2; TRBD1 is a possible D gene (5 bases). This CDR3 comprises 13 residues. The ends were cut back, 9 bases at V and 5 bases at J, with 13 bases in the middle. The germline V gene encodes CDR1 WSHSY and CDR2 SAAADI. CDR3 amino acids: CASHRRETGELFF. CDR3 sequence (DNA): TGCGCCAGTCACCGCAGGGAAACCGGGGAGCTGTTTTTT.

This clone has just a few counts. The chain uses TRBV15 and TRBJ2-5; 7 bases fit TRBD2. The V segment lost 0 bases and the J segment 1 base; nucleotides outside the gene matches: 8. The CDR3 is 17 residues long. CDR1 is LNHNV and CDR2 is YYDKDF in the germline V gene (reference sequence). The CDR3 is CATSRDGASGFQETQYF. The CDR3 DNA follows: TGTGCCACCAGCAGAGATGGGGCTAGCGGATTCCAAGAGACCCAGTACTTC.

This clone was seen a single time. The DNA for the CDR3 is TGCGCCAGCAGCTTGGCGGGGGGGCTCTATGGAAACACCATATATTTT. Amino acids: CASSLAGGLYGNTIYF. This chain links TRBV5-1 with TRBJ1-3; the D gene is possibly TRBD1 (6 bases). Per the germline V gene, CDR1 is SGHRS and CDR2 is YFSETQ. The V gene lost 0 bases and the J gene lost 3 bases, with 13 bases spanning the gap. This CDR3 comprises 16 residues.

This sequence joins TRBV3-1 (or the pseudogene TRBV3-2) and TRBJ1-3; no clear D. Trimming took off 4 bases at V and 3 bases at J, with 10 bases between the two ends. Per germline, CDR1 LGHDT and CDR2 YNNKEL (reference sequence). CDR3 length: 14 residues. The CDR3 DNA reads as TGTGCCAGCAGCCCTCAGGTCTTTGGAAACACCATATATTTT. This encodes CASSPQVFGNTIYF.

The CDR3 loop reads CASSQDEVAGVDTGELFF. CDR3 DNA: TGTGCCAGCAGCCAAGATGAGGTAGCGGGAGTCGACACCGGGGAGCTGTTTTTT. The rearrangement uses TRBV3-1 (or the pseudogene TRBV3-2) and TRBJ2-2, with 9 nucleotides matching TRBD2. The junction had 8 bases not matched to a gene; V was cut back by 0 bases and J by 3 bases. Looked up from germline, CDR1 is LGHDT and CDR2 is YNNKEL (reference sequence). The CDR3 runs 18 residues.

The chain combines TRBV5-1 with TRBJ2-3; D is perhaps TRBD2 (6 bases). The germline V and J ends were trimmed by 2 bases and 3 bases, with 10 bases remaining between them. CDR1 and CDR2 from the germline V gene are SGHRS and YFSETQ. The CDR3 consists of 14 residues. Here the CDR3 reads CASSFGGVTDTQYF. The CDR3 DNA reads TGCGCCAGCAGCTTCGGGGGAGTAACAGATACGCAGTATTTT.

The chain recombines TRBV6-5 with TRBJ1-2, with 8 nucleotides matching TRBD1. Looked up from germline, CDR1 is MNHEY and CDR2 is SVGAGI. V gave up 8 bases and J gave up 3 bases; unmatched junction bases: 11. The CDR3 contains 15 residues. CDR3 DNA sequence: TGTGCCAGCCTTGATACAGGGGGGGACTACTATGGCTACACCTTC. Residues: CASLDTGGDYYGYTF.

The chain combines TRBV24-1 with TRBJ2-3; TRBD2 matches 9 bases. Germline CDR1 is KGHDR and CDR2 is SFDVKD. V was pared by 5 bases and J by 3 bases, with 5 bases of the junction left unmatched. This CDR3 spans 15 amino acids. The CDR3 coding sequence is TGTGCCACCAGTGGGGTAGCGGGAGAGACAGATACGCAGTATTTT. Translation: CATSGVAGETDTQYF.

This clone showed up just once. CDR3 in amino acids: CASSSPGQGDEKLFF. CDR3 nucleotide sequence: TGTGCCAGCAGCTCACCGGGACAGGGCGATGAAAAACTGTTTTTT. The J gene is TRBJ1-4, the V gene TRBV5-6; 9 positions match TRBD1. CDR1 is SGHDT, CDR2 YYEEEE, per germline. The CDR3 is 15 residues long. J lost 6 bases, V lost 3 bases, and 6 bases had no gene match.

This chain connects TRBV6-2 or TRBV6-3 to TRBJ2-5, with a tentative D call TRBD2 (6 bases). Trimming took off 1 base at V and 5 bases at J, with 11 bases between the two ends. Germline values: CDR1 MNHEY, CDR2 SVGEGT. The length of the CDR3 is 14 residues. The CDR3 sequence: CASSYFSGGETQYF. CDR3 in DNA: TGTGCCAGCAGTTACTTTAGCGGAGGGGAGACCCAGTACTTC.

Here the CDR3 DNA reads TGTGCCAGCAGCTTAAGCATTTTCAATCAGCCCCAGCATTTT. Its translation: CASSLSIFNQPQHF. This chain uses TRBV7-2 with TRBJ1-5, with D unclear. The germline CDR1 and CDR2 sequences are SGHTA and FQGNSA. This CDR3 is built from 14 residues. The V and J ends lost 2 bases and 3 bases respectively, with 8 bases between them.

CDR3 nucleotide sequence: TGCGCCAGCAGCCAAGCATACAGGGTGGAGTCCGGGGAGCTGTTTTTT. It translates to CASSQAYRVESGELFF. This sequence joins TRBV4-1 and TRBJ2-2, with D perhaps TRBD1 (6 bases). With 1 base removed from V and 6 bases from J, the gap between germline ends came to 15 bases. The CDR3 has 16 residues. The V gene's germline CDR1 is MGHRA and CDR2 YSYEKL.